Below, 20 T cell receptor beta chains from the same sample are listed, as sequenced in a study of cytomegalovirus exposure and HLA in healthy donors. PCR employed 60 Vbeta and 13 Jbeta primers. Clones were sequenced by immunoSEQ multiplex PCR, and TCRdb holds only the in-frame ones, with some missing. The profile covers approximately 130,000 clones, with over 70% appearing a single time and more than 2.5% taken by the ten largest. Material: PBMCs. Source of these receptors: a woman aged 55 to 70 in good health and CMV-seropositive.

This CDR3 is CACSSMNTEAFF. The CDR3 DNA is TGTGCCTGTTCTTCTATGAACACTGAAGCTTTCTTT. The rearrangement uses TRBV18 and TRBJ1-1, with unresolved D. The CDR3 has 12 amino acids. Trimming removed 11 bases at V and 0 bases at J, with 10 bases between. Germline assignment: CDR1 KGHSH and CDR2 LQKENI.

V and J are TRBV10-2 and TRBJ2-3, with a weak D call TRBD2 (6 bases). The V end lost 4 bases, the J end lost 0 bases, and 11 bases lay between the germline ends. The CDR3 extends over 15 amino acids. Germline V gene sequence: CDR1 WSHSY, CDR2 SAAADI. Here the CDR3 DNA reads TGCGCCAGCAGTGGGGGACTGACTAGCACAGATACGCAGTATTTT. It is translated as CASSGGLTSTDTQYF.

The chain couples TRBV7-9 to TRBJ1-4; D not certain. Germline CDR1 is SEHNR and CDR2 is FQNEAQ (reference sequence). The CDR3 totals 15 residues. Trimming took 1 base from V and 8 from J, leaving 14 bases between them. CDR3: CASSLESGSREKLFF. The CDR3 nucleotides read TGTGCCAGCAGCTTAGAATCGGGATCTAGGGAAAAACTGTTTTTT. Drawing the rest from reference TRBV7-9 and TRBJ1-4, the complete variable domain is DTGVSQNPRHKITKRGQNVTFRCDPISEHNRLYWYRQTLGQGPEFLTYFQNEAQLEKSRLLSDRFSAERPKGSFSTLEIQRTEQGDSAMYLCASSLESGSREKLFFGSGTQLSVL.

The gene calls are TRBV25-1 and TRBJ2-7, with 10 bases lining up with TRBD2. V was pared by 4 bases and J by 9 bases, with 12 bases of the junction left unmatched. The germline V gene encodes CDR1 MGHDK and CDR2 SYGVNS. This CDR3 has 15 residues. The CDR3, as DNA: TGTGCCAGCAGTGGCCGGCTAGCGGGGGAGTCGGTGCAGTACTTC. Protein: CASSGRLAGESVQYF.

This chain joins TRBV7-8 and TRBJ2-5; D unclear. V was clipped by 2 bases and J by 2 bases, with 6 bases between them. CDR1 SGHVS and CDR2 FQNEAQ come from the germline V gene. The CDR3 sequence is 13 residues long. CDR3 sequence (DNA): TGTGCCAGCAGCTTACTCCTTCAAGAGACCCAGTACTTC. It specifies CASSLLLQETQYF.

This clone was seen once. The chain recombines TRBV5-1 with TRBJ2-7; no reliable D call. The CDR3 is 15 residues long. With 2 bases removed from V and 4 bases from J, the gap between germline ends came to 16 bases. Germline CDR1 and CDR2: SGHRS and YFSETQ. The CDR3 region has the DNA TGCGCCAGCAGCTTTCTTGCGTCCAGCGAGTACGAGCAGTACTTC. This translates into CASSFLASSEYEQYF.

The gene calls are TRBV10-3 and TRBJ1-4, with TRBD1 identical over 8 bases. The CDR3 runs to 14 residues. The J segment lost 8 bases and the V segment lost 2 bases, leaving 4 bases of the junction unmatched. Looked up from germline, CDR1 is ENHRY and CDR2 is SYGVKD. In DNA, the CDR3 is TGTGCCATCAGTGAGGACAGGGGAGGGGAAAAACTGTTTTTT. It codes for CAISEDRGGEKLFF.

In DNA form, the CDR3 reads TGTGCCAGCAGCTTTACCTTTTCGGGACAGGACGCTATTAGCAATCAGCCCCAGCATTTT. Amino acid sequence: CASSFTFSGQDAISNQPQHF. The J gene is TRBJ1-5, the V gene TRBV7-8; 8 bases agree with TRBD1. V lost 3 bases, J lost 0 bases, and 16 bases stayed unmatched. Germline lookup yields CDR1 SGHVS and CDR2 FQNEAQ. This CDR3 region has 20 residues.

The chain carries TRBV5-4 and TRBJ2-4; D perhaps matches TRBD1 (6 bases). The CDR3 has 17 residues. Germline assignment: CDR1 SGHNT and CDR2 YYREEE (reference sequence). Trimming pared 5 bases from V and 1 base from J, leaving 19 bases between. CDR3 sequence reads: CASSMAHLRGAKNIQYF. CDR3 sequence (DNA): TGTGCCAGCAGTATGGCCCATCTGAGGGGGGCCAAAAACATTCAGTACTTC. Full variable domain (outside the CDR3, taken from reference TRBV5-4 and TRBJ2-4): ETGVTQSPTHLIKTRGQQVTLRCSSQSGHNTVSWYQQALGQGPQFIFQYYREEENGRGNFPPRFSGLQFPNYSSELNVNALELDDSALYLCASSMAHLRGAKNIQYFGAGTRLSVL.

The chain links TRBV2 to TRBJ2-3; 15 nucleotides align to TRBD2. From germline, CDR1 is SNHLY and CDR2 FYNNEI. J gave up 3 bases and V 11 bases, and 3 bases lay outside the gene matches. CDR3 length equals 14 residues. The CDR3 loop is CARGTSGGTDTQYF. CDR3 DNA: TGTGCCCGCGGGACTAGCGGGGGGACAGATACGCAGTATTTT.

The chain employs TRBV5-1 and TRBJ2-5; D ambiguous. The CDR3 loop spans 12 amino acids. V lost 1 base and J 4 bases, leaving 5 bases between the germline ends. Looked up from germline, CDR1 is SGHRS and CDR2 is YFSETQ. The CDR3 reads CASSLTRETQYF. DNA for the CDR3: TGCGCCAGCAGCTTGACGCGAGAGACCCAGTACTTC. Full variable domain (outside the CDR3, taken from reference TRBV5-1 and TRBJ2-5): KAGVTQTPRYLIKTRGQQVTLSCSPISGHRSVSWYQQTPGQGLQFLFEYFSETQRNKGNFPGRFSGRQFSNSRSEMNVSTLELGDSALYLCASSLTRETQYFGPGTRLLVL.

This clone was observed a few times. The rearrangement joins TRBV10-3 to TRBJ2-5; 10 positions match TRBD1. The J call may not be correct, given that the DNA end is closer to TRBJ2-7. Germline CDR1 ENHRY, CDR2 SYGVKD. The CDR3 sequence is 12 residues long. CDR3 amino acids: CAISDRGYEQYF. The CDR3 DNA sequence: TGTGCCATCTCGGACAGGGGGTACGAGCAGTACTTC.

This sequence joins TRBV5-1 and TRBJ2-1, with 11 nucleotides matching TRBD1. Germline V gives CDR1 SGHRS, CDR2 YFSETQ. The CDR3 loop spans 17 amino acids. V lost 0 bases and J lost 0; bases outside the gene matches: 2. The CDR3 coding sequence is TGCGCCAGCAGCTTGGTGGGACAGGGGGTCTCCTACAATGAGCAGTTCTTC. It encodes CASSLVGQGVSYNEQFF.

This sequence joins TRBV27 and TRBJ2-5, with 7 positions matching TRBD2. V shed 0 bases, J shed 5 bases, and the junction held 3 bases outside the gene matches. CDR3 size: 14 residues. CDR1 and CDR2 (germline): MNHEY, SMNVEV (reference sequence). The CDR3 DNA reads TGTGCCAGCAGTTTATCGACTAGCCGGGAGACCCAGTACTTC. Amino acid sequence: CASSLSTSRETQYF.

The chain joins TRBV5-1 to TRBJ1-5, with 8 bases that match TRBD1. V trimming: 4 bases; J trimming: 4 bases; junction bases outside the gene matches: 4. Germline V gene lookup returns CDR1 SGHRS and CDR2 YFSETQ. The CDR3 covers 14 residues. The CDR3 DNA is TGCGCCAGCAGCCCGGGACAGGAGAATCAGCCCCAGCATTTT. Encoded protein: CASSPGQENQPQHF.

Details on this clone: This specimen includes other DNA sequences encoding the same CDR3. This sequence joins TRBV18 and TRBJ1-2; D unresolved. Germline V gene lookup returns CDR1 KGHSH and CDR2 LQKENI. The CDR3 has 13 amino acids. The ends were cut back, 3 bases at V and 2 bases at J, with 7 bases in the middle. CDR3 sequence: CASSPAGNYGYTF. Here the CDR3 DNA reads TGTGCCAGCTCACCGGCGGGGAACTATGGCTACACCTTC.

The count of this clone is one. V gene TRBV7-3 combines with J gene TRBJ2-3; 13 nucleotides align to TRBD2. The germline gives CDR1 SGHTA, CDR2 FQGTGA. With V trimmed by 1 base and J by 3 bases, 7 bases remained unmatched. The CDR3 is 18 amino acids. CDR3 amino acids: CASSLNHGLAGETDTQYF. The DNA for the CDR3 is TGTGCCAGCAGCTTAAATCATGGACTAGCGGGGGAGACAGATACGCAGTATTTT.

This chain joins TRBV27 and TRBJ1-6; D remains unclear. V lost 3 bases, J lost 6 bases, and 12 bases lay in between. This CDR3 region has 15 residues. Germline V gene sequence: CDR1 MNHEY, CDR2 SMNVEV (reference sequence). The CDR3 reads CASSFGVQVNSPLHF. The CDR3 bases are TGTGCCAGCAGTTTCGGGGTGCAGGTTAATTCACCCCTCCACTTT.

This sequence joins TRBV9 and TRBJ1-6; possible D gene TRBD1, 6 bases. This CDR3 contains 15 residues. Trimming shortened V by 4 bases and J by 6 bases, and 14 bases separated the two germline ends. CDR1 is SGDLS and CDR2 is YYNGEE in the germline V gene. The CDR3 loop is CASSYEPQGNSPLHF. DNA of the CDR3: TGTGCCAGCAGCTATGAACCACAGGGTAATTCACCCCTCCACTTT. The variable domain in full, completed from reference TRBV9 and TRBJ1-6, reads DSGVTQTPKHLITATGQRVTLRCSPRSGDLSVYWYQQSLDQGLQFLIQYYNGEERAKGNILERFSAQQFPDLHSELNLSSLELGDSALYFCASSYEPQGNSPLHFGNGTRLTVT.

The CDR3 loop is CASRPLPGQGARQPQHF. The CDR3 bases are TGTGCCAGCAGGCCTCTCCCGGGACAGGGGGCAAGGCAGCCCCAGCATTTT. The V call is TRBV27, the J call TRBJ1-5; 12 positions match TRBD1. There are 17 residues in the CDR3. In germline, CDR1 is MNHEY, CDR2 SMNVEV (reference sequence). After removal of 6 bases from V and 7 bases from J, the junction contained 13 bases not matched to a gene.